Following are 3 T cell receptor beta chains from one sample sequenced in a study of T cells after posttransplantation cyclophosphamide. Libraries were prepared by immunoSEQ multiplex PCR; TCRdb keeps only in-frame clonotypes and omits some of them. The data show about 66,000 clones, around 93% seen once. Input material: PBMCs. These receptors were taken from a woman aged 25-40 years in good health and a related stem cell transplant donor.

V gene TRBV5-1 combines with J gene TRBJ1-2, with D tentatively TRBD1 (5 bases). From germline, CDR1 is SGHRS and CDR2 YFSETQ. The CDR3 has 15 amino acids. The germline V and J ends were trimmed by 0 bases and 0 bases, with 9 bases remaining between them. The CDR3 loop is CASSLGGDANYGYTF. The DNA for the CDR3 is TGCGCCAGCAGCTTGGGAGGGGACGCTAACTATGGCTACACCTTC.

The genes are TRBV5-1 and TRBJ2-4; TRBD1 aligns across 8 bases. V was pared by 3 bases and J by 7 bases, with 6 bases of the junction left unmatched. This CDR3 comprises 14 residues. The germline V gene encodes CDR1 SGHRS and CDR2 YFSETQ. The CDR3 DNA reads as TGCGCCAGCAGCTCAGGACAGGGACCGAACATTCAGTACTTC. Its translation: CASSSGQGPNIQYF. Combining the CDR3 with reference TRBV5-1 and TRBJ2-4 gives the whole variable domain KAGVTQTPRYLIKTRGQQVTLSCSPISGHRSVSWYQQTPGQGLQFLFEYFSETQRNKGNFPGRFSGRQFSNSRSEMNVSTLELGDSALYLCASSSGQGPNIQYFGAGTRLSVL.

The chain recombines TRBV6-6 with TRBJ2-1; D perhaps matches TRBD2 (6 bases). Germline V lookup: CDR1 MNHNY, CDR2 SVGAGI (reference sequence). With 8 bases removed from V and 7 bases from J, the gap between germline ends came to 12 bases. The CDR3 totals 12 residues. Here the CDR3 DNA reads TGTGCCAGCGGGGTAGGAGGGAATGAGCAGTTCTTC. It encodes CASGVGGNEQFF.